Following are 10 T cell receptor beta chains from one sample sequenced in a study of T cell responses to AZD1222 COVID-19 vaccine. TCRdb's copy holds only in-frame clones and misses some; the assay was immunoSEQ multiplex PCR. The sample yields nearly 110,000 clones, around nine tenths seen once. The specimen comprised peripheral blood, sampled on day 0 of AZD1222 vaccination. The source of these receptors is an adult in good health.

The V gene is TRBV30, the J gene TRBJ1-2; D uncertain. The V and J ends lost 0 bases and 0 bases respectively, with 8 bases between them. This CDR3 has 14 amino acids. Germline CDR1 reads GTSNPN; CDR2 reads SVGIG (reference sequence). The CDR3 region is CAWSVGIANYGYTF. The CDR3 region has the DNA TGTGCCTGGAGTGTGGGAATAGCTAACTATGGCTACACCTTC.

The chain has TRBV28 and TRBJ1-2; D remains ambiguous. Trimming shortened V by 1 base and J by 8 bases, and 8 bases separated the two germline ends. The CDR3 totals 12 residues. CDR1 MDHEN and CDR2 SYDVKM come from the germline V gene. The CDR3 DNA sequence: TGTGCCAGCAGTTTATTCCGGGCAGGCTACACCTTC. The encoded protein is CASSLFRAGYTF.

Regarding this clone: Distinct nucleotide sequences in the sample also encode this CDR3. The chain couples TRBV3-1 (or the pseudogene TRBV3-2) to TRBJ2-7; D is ambiguous. Germline V CDR1 and CDR2: LGHDT, YNNKEL (reference sequence). The V end lost 1 base, the J end lost 2 bases, and 6 bases lay between the germline ends. The CDR3 consists of 13 residues. In DNA form, the CDR3 reads TGTGCCAGCAGCCAAGGGGCGACCTACGAGCAGTACTTC. It codes for CASSQGATYEQYF.

This chain uses TRBV7-2 with TRBJ2-5; D may be TRBD1 or TRBD2 (5 bases each). This CDR3 region has 15 residues. CDR1 is SGHTA and CDR2 is FQGNSA in the germline V gene. Trimming took off 1 base at V and 0 bases at J, with 9 bases between the two ends. The CDR3 bases are TGTGCCAGCAGCTTAGGGGGGTTGTACCAAGAGACCCAGTACTTC. Translating gives CASSLGGLYQETQYF.

The genes are TRBV6-4 and TRBJ2-4, with 9 bases fitting TRBD2. In germline, CDR1 is MRHNA, CDR2 SNTAGT. After removal of 4 bases from V and 8 bases from J, the junction contained 9 bases not matched to a gene. The CDR3 runs 15 residues. CDR3 residues: CASSVRGGARDIQYF. CDR3 bases: TGTGCCAGCAGTGTCCGCGGGGGGGCCCGGGACATTCAGTACTTC.

The chain carries TRBV7-9 and TRBJ1-6, with D hard to call. V was cut by 5 bases and J by 12 bases, with 5 bases left in between. The germline gives CDR1 SEHNR, CDR2 FQNEAQ (reference sequence). This CDR3 is built from 10 residues. CDR3 residues: CASSPLPLHF. DNA of the CDR3: TGTGCCAGCAGCCCACTACCCCTCCACTTT.

Written as DNA, the CDR3 is TGTGCCAGCAGCCGGGGGGGAGAGACCCAGTACTTC. Translating it yields CASSRGGETQYF. This chain links TRBV7-2 with TRBJ2-5; TRBD2 aligns across 8 bases. V was pared by 5 bases and J by 4 bases, with 0 bases of the junction left unmatched. The CDR3 has 12 amino acids. Germline V gene lookup returns CDR1 SGHTA and CDR2 FQGNSA.

The chain links TRBV4-3 to TRBJ1-2; D perhaps matches TRBD1 (6 bases). This CDR3 region has 17 residues. The germline gives CDR1 LGHNA, CDR2 YSLEER. V shed 0 bases and J shed 1 base, with 15 bases lying between them. The CDR3 loop reads CASSQDMAGVINYGYTF. The CDR3 DNA reads as TGCGCCAGCAGCCAAGACATGGCAGGGGTGATTAACTATGGCTACACCTTC.

The chain recombines TRBV7-3 with TRBJ1-2, with TRBD1 identical over 7 bases. The CDR3 consists of 13 residues. V lost 6 bases and J lost 11; bases outside the gene matches: 12. Looked up from germline, CDR1 is SGHTA and CDR2 is FQGTGA. The CDR3 sequence is CASSYQGTDKYTF. The DNA for the CDR3 is TGTGCCAGCAGTTACCAAGGGACAGACAAGTACACCTTC.

The V call is TRBV13, the J call TRBJ2-5; D perhaps matches TRBD2 (6 bases). Germline CDR1 is PRHDT and CDR2 is FYEKMQ (reference sequence). This CDR3 has 13 residues. V lost 5 bases and J lost 9, with 16 bases in between. The CDR3 is CASSVGTAGAQYF. The CDR3 DNA reads as TGTGCCAGCAGCGTCGGGACTGCCGGGGCCCAGTACTTC. Variable domain in full (rest from reference TRBV13 and TRBJ2-5): AAGVIQSPRHLIKEKRETATLKCYPIPRHDTVYWYQQGPGQDPQFLISFYEKMQSDKGSIPDRFSAQQFSDYHSELNMSSLELGDSALYFCASSVGTAGAQYFGPGTRLLVL.